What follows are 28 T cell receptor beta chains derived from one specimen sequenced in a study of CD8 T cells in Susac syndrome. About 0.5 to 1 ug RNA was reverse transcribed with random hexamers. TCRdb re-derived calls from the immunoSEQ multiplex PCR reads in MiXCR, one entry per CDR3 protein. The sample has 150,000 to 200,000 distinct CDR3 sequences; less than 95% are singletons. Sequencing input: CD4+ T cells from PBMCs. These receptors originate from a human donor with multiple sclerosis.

The CDR3 loop is CSAREGRSHTF. The DNA for the CDR3 is TGCAGTGCTAGAGAGGGCCGCTCGCACACCTTC. The chain has TRBV20-1 and TRBJ1-2; D unclear. Germline values: CDR1 DFQATT, CDR2 SNEGSKA (reference sequence). This CDR3 has 11 residues. Trimming removed 0 bases at V and 12 bases at J, with 11 bases between.

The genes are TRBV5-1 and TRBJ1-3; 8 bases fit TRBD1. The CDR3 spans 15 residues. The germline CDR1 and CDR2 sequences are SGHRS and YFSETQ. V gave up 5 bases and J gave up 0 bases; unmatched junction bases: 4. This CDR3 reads CASSLTGDSGNTIYF. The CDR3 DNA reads TGCGCCAGCAGTCTGACAGGGGACTCTGGAAACACCATATATTTT.

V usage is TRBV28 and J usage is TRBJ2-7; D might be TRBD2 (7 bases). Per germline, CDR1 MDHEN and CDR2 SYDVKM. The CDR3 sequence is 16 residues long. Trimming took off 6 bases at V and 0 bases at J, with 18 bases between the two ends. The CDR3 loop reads CASSGGRGYLSYEQYF. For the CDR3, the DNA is TGTGCCAGCAGCGGGGGGCGGGGCTACCTCTCCTACGAGCAGTACTTC.

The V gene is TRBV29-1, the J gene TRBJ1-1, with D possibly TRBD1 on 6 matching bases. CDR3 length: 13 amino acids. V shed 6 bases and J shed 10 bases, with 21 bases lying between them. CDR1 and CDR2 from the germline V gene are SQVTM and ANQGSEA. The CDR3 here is CSVVDSPWFPAFF. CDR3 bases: TGCAGCGTCGTGGACAGTCCATGGTTCCCAGCTTTCTTT.

The CDR3: CASRDRGETQYF. CDR3 coding DNA: TGTGCCAGTAGGGACAGGGGAGAGACCCAGTACTTC. The J gene is TRBJ2-5, the V gene TRBV19, with 9 positions matching TRBD1. This CDR3 comprises 12 residues. Looked up from germline, CDR1 is LNHDA and CDR2 is SQIVND (reference sequence). V shed 6 bases and J 4 bases; nucleotides not matched to a gene: 0.

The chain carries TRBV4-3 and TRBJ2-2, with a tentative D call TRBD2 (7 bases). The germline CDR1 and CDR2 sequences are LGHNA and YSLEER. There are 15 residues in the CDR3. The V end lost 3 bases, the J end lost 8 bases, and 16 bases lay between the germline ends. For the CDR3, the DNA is TGCGCCAGCAGCCAGCCCCCGGGGGGCAGAGGGGAGCTGTTTTTT. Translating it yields CASSQPPGGRGELFF.

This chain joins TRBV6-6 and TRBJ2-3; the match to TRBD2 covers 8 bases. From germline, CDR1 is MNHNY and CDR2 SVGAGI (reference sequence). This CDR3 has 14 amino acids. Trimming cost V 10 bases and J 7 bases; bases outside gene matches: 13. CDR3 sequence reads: CATQTKAGAYTQYF. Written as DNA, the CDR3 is TGTGCCACCCAAACTAAAGCGGGAGCATATACGCAGTATTTT.

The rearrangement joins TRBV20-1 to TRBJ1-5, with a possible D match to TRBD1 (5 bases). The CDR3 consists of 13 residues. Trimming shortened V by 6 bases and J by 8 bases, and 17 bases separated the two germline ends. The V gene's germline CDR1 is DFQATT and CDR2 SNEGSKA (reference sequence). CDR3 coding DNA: TGCAGTGCCCCGGGGGGTCTTGGTGAGCCCCAGCATTTT. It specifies CSAPGGLGEPQHF.

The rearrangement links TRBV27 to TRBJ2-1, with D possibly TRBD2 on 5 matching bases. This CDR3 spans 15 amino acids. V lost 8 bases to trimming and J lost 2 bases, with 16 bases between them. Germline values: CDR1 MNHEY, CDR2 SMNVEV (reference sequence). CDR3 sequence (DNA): TGTGCCAGCGCCGCTCTGGGCGGGCCCTACAATGAGCAGTTCTTC. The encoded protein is CASAALGGPYNEQFF.

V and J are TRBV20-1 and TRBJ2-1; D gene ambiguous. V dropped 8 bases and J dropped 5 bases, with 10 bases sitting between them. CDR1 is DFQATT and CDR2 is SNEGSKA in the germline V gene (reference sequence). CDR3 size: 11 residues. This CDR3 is CSTYRNNEQFF. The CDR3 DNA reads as TGCAGTACCTATCGGAACAATGAGCAGTTCTTC.

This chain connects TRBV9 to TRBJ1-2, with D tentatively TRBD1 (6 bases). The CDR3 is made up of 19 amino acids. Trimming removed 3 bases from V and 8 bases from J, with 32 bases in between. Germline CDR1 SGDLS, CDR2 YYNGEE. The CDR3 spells CASSGGITGKVGGSRGYTF. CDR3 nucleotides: TGTGCCAGCAGCGGGGGAATTACAGGGAAAGTCGGTGGTAGTCGGGGCTACACCTTC.

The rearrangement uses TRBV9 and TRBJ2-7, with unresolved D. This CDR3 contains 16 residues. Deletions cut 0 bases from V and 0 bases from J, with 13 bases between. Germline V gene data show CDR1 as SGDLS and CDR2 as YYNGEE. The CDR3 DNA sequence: TGTGCCAGCAGCGTAGATGTGGGCGGAATCTCCTACGAGCAGTACTTC. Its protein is CASSVDVGGISYEQYF.

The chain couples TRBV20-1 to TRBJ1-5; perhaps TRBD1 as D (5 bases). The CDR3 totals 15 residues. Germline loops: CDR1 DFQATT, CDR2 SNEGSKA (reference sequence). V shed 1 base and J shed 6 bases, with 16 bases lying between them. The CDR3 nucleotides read TGCAGTGCTAGAGTATTGGGGCGAGAGGGTCAGCCCCAGCATTTT. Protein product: CSARVLGREGQPQHF.

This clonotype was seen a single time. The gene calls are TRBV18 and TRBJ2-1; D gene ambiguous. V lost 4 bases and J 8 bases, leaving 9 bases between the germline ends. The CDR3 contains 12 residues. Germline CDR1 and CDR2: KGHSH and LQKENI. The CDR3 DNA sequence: TGTGCCAGCTCACAGAGTCGGGATGAGCAGTTCTTC. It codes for CASSQSRDEQFF.

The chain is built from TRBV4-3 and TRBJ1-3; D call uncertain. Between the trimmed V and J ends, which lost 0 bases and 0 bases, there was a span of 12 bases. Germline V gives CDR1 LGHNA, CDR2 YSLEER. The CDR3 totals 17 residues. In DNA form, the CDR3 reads TGCGCCAGCAGCCAAGATCGGATGAAAAGCTCTGGAAACACCATATATTTT. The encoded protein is CASSQDRMKSSGNTIYF.

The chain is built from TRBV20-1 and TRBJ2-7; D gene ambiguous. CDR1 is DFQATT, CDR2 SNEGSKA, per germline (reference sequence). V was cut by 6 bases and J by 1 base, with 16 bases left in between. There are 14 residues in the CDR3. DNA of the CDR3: TGCAGTGCACAGAGTACGGTCCTTTCCTACGAGCAGTACTTC. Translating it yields CSAQSTVLSYEQYF.

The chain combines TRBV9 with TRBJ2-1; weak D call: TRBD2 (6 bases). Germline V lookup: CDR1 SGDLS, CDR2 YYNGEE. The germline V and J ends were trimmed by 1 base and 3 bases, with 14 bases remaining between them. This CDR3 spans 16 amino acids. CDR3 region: CASSVIGSSDYNEQFF. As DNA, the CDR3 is TGTGCCAGCAGCGTAATTGGGTCTAGCGACTACAATGAGCAGTTCTTC.

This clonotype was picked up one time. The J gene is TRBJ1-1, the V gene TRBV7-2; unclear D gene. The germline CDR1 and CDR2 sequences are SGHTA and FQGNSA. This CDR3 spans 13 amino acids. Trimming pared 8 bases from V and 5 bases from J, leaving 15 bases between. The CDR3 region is CASASDLRTEAFF. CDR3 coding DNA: TGTGCCAGCGCCTCGGACCTGAGGACTGAAGCTTTCTTT.

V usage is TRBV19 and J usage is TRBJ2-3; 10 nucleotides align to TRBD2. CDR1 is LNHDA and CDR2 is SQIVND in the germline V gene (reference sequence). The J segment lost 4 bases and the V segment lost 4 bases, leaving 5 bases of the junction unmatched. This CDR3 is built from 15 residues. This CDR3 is CASSTQAGGPDTQYF. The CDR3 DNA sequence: TGTGCCAGTAGTACGCAAGCGGGAGGGCCAGATACGCAGTATTTT.

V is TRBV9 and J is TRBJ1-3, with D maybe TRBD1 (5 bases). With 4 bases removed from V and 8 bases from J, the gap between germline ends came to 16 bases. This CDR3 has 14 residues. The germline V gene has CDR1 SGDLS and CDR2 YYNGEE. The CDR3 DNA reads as TGTGCCAGCAGCTCCTCCCAGGGCTTCGACACCATATATTTT. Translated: CASSSSQGFDTIYF.

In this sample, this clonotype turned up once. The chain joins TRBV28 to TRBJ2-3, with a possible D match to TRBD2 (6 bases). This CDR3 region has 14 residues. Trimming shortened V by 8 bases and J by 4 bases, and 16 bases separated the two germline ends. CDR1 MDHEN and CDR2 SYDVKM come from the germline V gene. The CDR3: CASVVGGEPDTQYF. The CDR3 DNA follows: TGTGCCAGCGTCGTAGGCGGGGAGCCAGATACGCAGTATTTT.

CDR3 residues: CSVARLAGGYEQFF. The CDR3 coding sequence is TGCAGCGTGGCCAGACTAGCGGGAGGGTATGAGCAGTTCTTC. The chain couples TRBV29-1 to TRBJ2-1, with 14 bases that match TRBD2. The CDR3 extends over 14 amino acids. With 6 bases clipped from V and 8 bases from J, the junction kept 6 bases outside the gene matches. Germline-derived CDR1 and CDR2 are SQVTM and ANQGSEA.

This CDR3 is CASSLGGVGTGELFF. The CDR3 region has the DNA TGTGCCAGCAGCCTCGGGGGAGTAGGGACCGGGGAGCTGTTTTTT. The chain has TRBV5-4 and TRBJ2-2, with D possibly TRBD2 on 6 matching bases. Trimming took off 4 bases at V and 5 bases at J, with 15 bases between the two ends. This CDR3 region has 15 residues. Germline lookup yields CDR1 SGHNT and CDR2 YYREEE (reference sequence). Variable domain in full (rest from reference TRBV5-4 and TRBJ2-2): ETGVTQSPTHLIKTRGQQVTLRCSSQSGHNTVSWYQQALGQGPQFIFQYYREEENGRGNFPPRFSGLQFPNYSSELNVNALELDDSALYLCASSLGGVGTGELFFGEGSRLTVL.

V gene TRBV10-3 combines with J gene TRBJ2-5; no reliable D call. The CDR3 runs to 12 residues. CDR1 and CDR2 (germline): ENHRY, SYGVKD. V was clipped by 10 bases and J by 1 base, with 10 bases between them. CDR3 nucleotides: TGTGCCACCGCGTGGTCCCAAGAGACCCAGTACTTC. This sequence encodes CATAWSQETQYF.

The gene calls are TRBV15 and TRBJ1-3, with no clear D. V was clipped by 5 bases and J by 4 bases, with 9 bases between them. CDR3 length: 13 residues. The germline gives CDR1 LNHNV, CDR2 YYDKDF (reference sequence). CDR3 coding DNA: TGTGCCACCAGCGCGATGGGCGGAAACACCATATATTTT. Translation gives CATSAMGGNTIYF.

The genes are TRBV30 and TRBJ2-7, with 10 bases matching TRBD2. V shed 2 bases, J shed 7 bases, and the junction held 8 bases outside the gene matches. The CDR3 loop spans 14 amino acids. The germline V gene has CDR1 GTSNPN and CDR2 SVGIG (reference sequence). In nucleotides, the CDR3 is TGTGCCTGGAGTAGAAGCGGGAGGGATTGGGAGCAGTACTTC. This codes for CAWSRSGRDWEQYF.

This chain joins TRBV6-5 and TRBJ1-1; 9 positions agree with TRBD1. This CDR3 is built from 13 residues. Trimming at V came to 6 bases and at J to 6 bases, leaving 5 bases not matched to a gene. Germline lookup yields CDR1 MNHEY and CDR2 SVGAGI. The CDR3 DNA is TGTGCCAGCAGGACAGGGGGGACGTCTGAAGCTTTCTTT. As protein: CASRTGGTSEAFF.

The CDR3 coding sequence is TGTGCCATCGGTACTTTGGGGAACACTGAAGCTTTCTTT. Protein product: CAIGTLGNTEAFF. The chain links TRBV10-3 to TRBJ1-1; D gene uncertain. The germline CDR1 and CDR2 sequences are ENHRY and SYGVKD. The CDR3 totals 13 residues. Trimming stripped 8 bases from V and 1 base from J, with 11 bases between.